The 24 T cell receptor beta chains below were found in one sample sequenced in a study of control samples from healthy donors and cancer patients. Clones were sequenced by immunoSEQ multiplex PCR, and TCRdb holds only the in-frame ones, with some missing. This table holds about 54,000 clones, around 97% found once. Sequencing was done on a sample of blood. These receptors were taken from a woman in her 30s in good health.

The V gene is TRBV9, the J gene TRBJ2-7; no firm D call. Between the trimmed V and J ends, which lost 2 bases and 3 bases, there was a span of 9 bases. This CDR3 spans 13 amino acids. The germline gives CDR1 SGDLS, CDR2 YYNGEE. This chain's CDR3 is CASSVGQHYEQYF. CDR3 bases: TGTGCCAGCAGCGTCGGCCAGCACTACGAGCAGTACTTC.

The V call is TRBV19, the J call TRBJ2-5; D might be TRBD2 (7 bases). CDR1 is LNHDA, CDR2 SQIVND, per germline (reference sequence). The V gene lost 10 bases and the J gene lost 1 base, with 22 bases spanning the gap. The CDR3 is made up of 16 amino acids. CDR3 nucleotide sequence: TGTGCCACTAGGGGGGGGGCAGCCCGTGGCCAAGAGACCCAGTACTTC. Encoded protein: CATRGGAARGQETQYF.

V usage is TRBV20-1 and J usage is TRBJ1-1; D gene ambiguous. This CDR3 has 10 residues. CDR1 DFQATT and CDR2 SNEGSKA come from the germline V gene (reference sequence). DNA of the CDR3: TGCAGCCTTCGACCGGGGGAAGCTTTCTTT. It yields the protein CSLRPGEAFF.

The chain is built from TRBV27 and TRBJ2-3; D uncertain. With 7 bases removed from V and 0 bases from J, the gap between germline ends came to 2 bases. Per germline, CDR1 MNHEY and CDR2 SMNVEV (reference sequence). The CDR3 spans 11 residues. CDR3 sequence reads: CASTSTDTQYF. CDR3 bases: TGTGCCAGCACCAGCACAGATACGCAGTATTTT.

J is TRBJ2-1 and V is TRBV2, with 7 positions matching TRBD2. The CDR3 is 16 residues long. The V gene's germline CDR1 is SNHLY and CDR2 FYNNEI. The ends lost 3 bases at V and 5 bases at J; junction bases unmatched: 10. CDR3 bases: TGTGCCAGCAGTGACCCAGCGGGATTAAGAAACAATGAGCAGTTCTTC. Translated: CASSDPAGLRNNEQFF.

V is TRBV28 and J is TRBJ1-1, with D possibly being TRBD1 (5 bases). The V end was cut by 3 bases, the J end by 7 bases, with 15 bases between. The CDR3 is 14 residues long. Germline values: CDR1 MDHEN, CDR2 SYDVKM. The DNA of the CDR3 is TGTGCCAGCAGTTTGTTAGGCCTTGACAGTGAAGCTTTCTTT. Translated: CASSLLGLDSEAFF. Supplemented by reference TRBV28 and TRBJ1-1, the full variable domain reads DVKVTQSSRYLVKRTGEKVFLECVQDMDHENMFWYRQDPGLGLRLIYFSYDVKMKEKGDIPEGYSVSREKKERFSLILESASTNQTSMYLCASSLLGLDSEAFFGQGTRLTVV.

The rearrangement links TRBV6-2 or TRBV6-3 to TRBJ2-2, with D hard to call. This CDR3 is 15 amino acids long. Germline lookup yields CDR1 MNHEY and CDR2 SVGEGT. V lost 4 bases, J lost 6 bases, and 15 bases lay in between. This CDR3 reads CASSSYRPLAGELFF. DNA of the CDR3: TGTGCCAGCAGTTCGTATCGTCCCCTGGCCGGGGAGCTGTTTTTT.

The chain carries TRBV7-9 and TRBJ2-3; D is possibly TRBD1 or TRBD2 (5 bases each). The CDR3 length is 17 residues. Trimming removed 2 bases from V and 4 bases from J, with 19 bases in between. Germline CDR1 and CDR2: SEHNR and FQNEAQ (reference sequence). The CDR3 loop reads CASSLPGTVSLADTQYF. The CDR3 region has the DNA TGTGCCAGCAGCTTACCGGGGACCGTCTCCTTGGCAGATACGCAGTATTTT.

The gene calls are TRBV27 and TRBJ2-7, with D possibly TRBD2 on 5 matching bases. The germline V gene encodes CDR1 MNHEY and CDR2 SMNVEV (reference sequence). The CDR3 spans 17 residues. V lost 4 bases to trimming and J lost 9 bases, with 28 bases between them. CDR3 sequence (DNA): TGTGCCAGCAGTTCCCTGACTTCTGACTACCGCCTCTTTGCGCAGTACTTC. This translates into CASSSLTSDYRLFAQYF.

CDR3 nucleotides: TGTGCCAGCAGTTTCAGGGGGCGCTTCCACGATGAGCAGTTCTTC. This encodes CASSFRGRFHDEQFF. V gene TRBV28 combines with J gene TRBJ2-1; 8 nucleotides agree with TRBD1. The CDR3 totals 15 residues. The junction had 9 bases not matched to a gene; V was cut back by 3 bases and J by 8 bases. Germline values: CDR1 MDHEN, CDR2 SYDVKM.

The chain links TRBV2 to TRBJ1-5; no firm D call. V gave up 5 bases and J gave up 7 bases, with 12 bases separating them. Per germline, CDR1 SNHLY and CDR2 FYNNEI. The CDR3 covers 13 residues. CDR3 loop: CASSKILGQPQHF. The DNA for the CDR3 is TGTGCCAGCAGTAAGATCCTGGGGCAGCCCCAGCATTTT. The full variable domain, rest sourced from reference TRBV2 and TRBJ1-5, is EPEVTQTPSHQVTQMGQEVILRCVPISNHLYFYWYRQILGQKVEFLVSFYNNEISEKSEIFDDQFSVERPDGSNFTLKIRSTKLEDSAMYFCASSKILGQPQHFGDGTRLSIL.

The chain employs TRBV12-3 or TRBV12-4 and TRBJ2-3; a weak D match, TRBD2 (5 bases). The CDR3 sequence is 13 residues long. The V and J ends lost 3 bases and 6 bases respectively, with 10 bases between them. CDR3 in amino acids: CASSFPPGDTQYF. The CDR3 nucleotides are TGTGCCAGCAGTTTCCCCCCGGGGGATACGCAGTATTTT.

The chain uses TRBV5-5 and TRBJ2-3; no clear D gene. V gave up 4 bases and J gave up 3 bases, with 18 bases separating them. Germline CDR1 is SGHKS and CDR2 is YYEKEE (reference sequence). The length of the CDR3 is 16 residues. The CDR3 here is CASSNPTDRETDTQYF. CDR3 nucleotides: TGTGCCAGCAGCAACCCGACCGATCGTGAGACAGATACGCAGTATTTT.

The chain joins TRBV6-5 to TRBJ2-7; possibly TRBD1 for D (6 bases). Deletions cut 0 bases from V and 2 bases from J, with 14 bases between. The CDR3 extends over 16 amino acids. The germline V gene encodes CDR1 MNHEY and CDR2 SVGAGI. The CDR3 reads CASSYSKQGSTYEQYF. Here the CDR3 DNA reads TGTGCCAGCAGTTACTCGAAACAGGGATCGACCTACGAGCAGTACTTC.

The rearrangement joins TRBV29-1 to TRBJ1-2, with TRBD1 identical over 8 bases. The CDR3 totals 11 residues. The V gene end was trimmed by 6 bases and the J gene end by 6 bases; junction bases not matched to a gene: 3. CDR1 SQVTM and CDR2 ANQGSEA come from the germline V gene. CDR3 protein: CSVDRGDGYTF. CDR3 coding DNA: TGCAGCGTCGACAGGGGCGATGGCTACACCTTC.

The rearrangement joins TRBV7-8 to TRBJ2-7; maybe TRBD2 (6 bases). The CDR3 totals 16 residues. Trimming shortened V by 1 base and J by 2 bases, and 15 bases separated the two germline ends. Germline V gene lookup returns CDR1 SGHVS and CDR2 FQNEAQ. Written as DNA, the CDR3 is TGTGCCAGCAGCTTAGTGGAGGGCGGAGGGGCCTACGAGCAGTACTTC. Translating gives CASSLVEGGGAYEQYF.

The rearrangement uses TRBV29-1 and TRBJ2-5; the D call may be TRBD1 or TRBD2 (5 bases each). Germline assignment: CDR1 SQVTM and CDR2 ANQGSEA. Between the trimmed V and J ends, which lost 7 bases and 3 bases, there was a span of 12 bases. The CDR3 covers 12 residues. The CDR3 reads CSAHEGKETQYF. The CDR3, as DNA: TGCAGCGCACATGAGGGGAAAGAGACCCAGTACTTC.

This chain links TRBV11-1 with TRBJ1-1; D is unclear. The CDR3 sequence is 13 residues long. V was cut by 2 bases and J by 2 bases, with 6 bases left in between. Germline assignment: CDR1 SGHAT and CDR2 FQDESV (reference sequence). CDR3 DNA: TGTGCCAGCAGCTTATCAGGTAACACTGAAGCTTTCTTT. Its protein is CASSLSGNTEAFF. Complete variable domain (other parts from reference TRBV11-1 and TRBJ1-1): EAEVAQSPRYKITEKSQAVAFWCDPISGHATLYWYRQILGQGPELLVQFQDESVVDDSQLPKDRFSAERLKGVDSTLKIQPAELGDSAMYLCASSLSGNTEAFFGQGTRLTVV.

The rearrangement uses TRBV5-6 and TRBJ1-5, with TRBD1 matching over 7 bases. Germline V lookup: CDR1 SGHDT, CDR2 YYEEEE. The CDR3 is 18 amino acids. The trim removed 2 bases at V and 5 bases at J, leaving 16 bases unmatched. CDR3 nucleotides: TGTGCCAGCAGCTTTAACAGGGGAAATAAGTTTGTGGATCAGCCCCAGCATTTT. Amino acids: CASSFNRGNKFVDQPQHF.

The chain joins TRBV2 to TRBJ1-1; possible D gene TRBD1, 5 bases. CDR1 and CDR2 (germline): SNHLY, FYNNEI. Trimming stripped 6 bases from V and 10 bases from J, with 18 bases between. This CDR3 is built from 13 residues. The CDR3 DNA sequence: TGTGCCAGCAGGTGGGAGCTTGGGACCGGAGCTTTCTTT. Translated, it gives CASRWELGTGAFF.

The chain has TRBV6-6 and TRBJ1-2; the match to TRBD1 covers 8 bases. V dropped 5 bases and J dropped 6; count of bases not matched to a gene: 11. The germline gives CDR1 MNHNY, CDR2 SVGAGI (reference sequence). This CDR3 spans 15 amino acids. The CDR3 here is CASSTNRQGSDGYTF. CDR3 DNA: TGTGCCAGCAGTACGAACCGACAGGGGTCAGATGGCTACACCTTC.

Comments on this clone: This specimen includes other DNA sequences encoding the same CDR3. V and J are TRBV28 and TRBJ2-5, with D hard to call. The CDR3 contains 14 residues. Trimming took off 2 bases at V and 4 bases at J, with 11 bases between the two ends. The germline CDR1 and CDR2 sequences are MDHEN and SYDVKM. The CDR3 DNA follows: TGTGCCAGCAGTTTAACCCCCTCACGAGAGACCCAGTACTTC. This gives the protein CASSLTPSRETQYF. Variable domain in full (rest from reference TRBV28 and TRBJ2-5): DVKVTQSSRYLVKRTGEKVFLECVQDMDHENMFWYRQDPGLGLRLIYFSYDVKMKEKGDIPEGYSVSREKKERFSLILESASTNQTSMYLCASSLTPSRETQYFGPGTRLLVL.

The V call is TRBV27, the J call TRBJ1-1; no firm D call. This CDR3 has 19 amino acids. V shed 2 bases and J shed 1 base, with 23 bases lying between them. CDR1 and CDR2 (germline): MNHEY, SMNVEV (reference sequence). CDR3 in amino acids: CASSLVRIHGPRGNTEAFF. The CDR3 DNA reads as TGTGCCAGCAGTTTAGTGAGGATCCATGGCCCCCGAGGGAACACTGAAGCTTTCTTT.

The rearrangement links TRBV19 to TRBJ2-7; 8 bases align to TRBD1. J gave up 2 bases and V 8 bases, and 11 bases lay outside the gene matches. The CDR3 runs to 15 residues. From germline, CDR1 is LNHDA and CDR2 SQIVND (reference sequence). This CDR3 is CASGSKGQEPYEQYF. In DNA form, the CDR3 reads TGTGCCAGTGGCTCGAAGGGACAGGAGCCCTACGAGCAGTACTTC.